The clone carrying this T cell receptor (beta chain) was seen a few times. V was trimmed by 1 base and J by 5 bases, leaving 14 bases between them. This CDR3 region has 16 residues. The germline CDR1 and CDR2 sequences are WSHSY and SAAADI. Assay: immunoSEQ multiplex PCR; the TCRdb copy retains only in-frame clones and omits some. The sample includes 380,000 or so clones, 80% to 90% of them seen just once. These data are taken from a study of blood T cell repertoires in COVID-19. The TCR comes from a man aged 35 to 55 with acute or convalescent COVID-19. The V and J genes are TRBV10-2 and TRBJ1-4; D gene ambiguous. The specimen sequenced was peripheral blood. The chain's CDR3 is CASSELISRLNEKLFF. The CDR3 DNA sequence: TGCGCCAGCAGTGAGTTAATCAGTCGATTAAATGAAAAACTGTTTTTT.